The source of this TCR beta chain is a study of blood T cell repertoires in COVID-19. Across the study: Collection of acute and convalescent COVID-19 samples took place in the United States, Italy and Spain.

Germline assignment: CDR1 SGHDT and CDR2 YYEEEE. The CDR3 runs to 15 residues. Losses at the gene ends were 0 bases for V and 4 bases for J; bases not matched to a gene: 5. In the original analysis: Counts of nucleated cells, estimated from reference gene primer amplification, were obtained. Measured with immunoSEQ multiplex PCR; TCRdb has only the in-frame clones, and not every one. Clone size and V and J calls were adopted from that table, with D and trimming inferred from the DNA. The repertoire holds approximately 200,000 clones, with approximately 83% as singletons. Study members were between about 18 and 95 years old and lived in 24 US regions. Participant reports of clinical history set cohort assignment.

The material sequenced was PBMCs or T cells enriched from blood (not recorded which). J is TRBJ1-1 and V is TRBV5-6; TRBD1 agrees at 8 bases. This receptor was obtained from a man between 35 and 55 years old who had recovered from COVID-19. The CDR3 is CASSLGQGWGTEAFF. The CDR3 nucleotides read TGTGCCAGCAGCTTGGGACAGGGGTGGGGCACTGAAGCTTTCTTT.